This T cell receptor (beta chain) was documented in a study of cytomegalovirus exposure and HLA in healthy donors. Across the whole study: The approximately 120 validation repertoires used the same platform as the roughly 610 first-cohort repertoires, a later analysis reported.

Regarding this clone: Its antigen is not known.

Method: immunoSEQ multiplex PCR; TCRdb's copy keeps in-frame clones and lacks some. The table includes some 160,000 clones, more than 70% detected once. This CDR3 contains 13 residues. V was clipped by 4 bases and J by 6 bases, with 13 bases between them. Per the germline V gene, CDR1 is LNHDA and CDR2 is SQIVND (reference sequence). The study, taken as a whole, reports: A list of 150 to 200 TCR beta chains associated with cytomegalovirus was given. In vitro data verified three CMV-associated chains as specific for CMV antigens. Within the approximately 130 validation repertoires, first-cohort TCR clusters tended to co-occur, according to a later analysis.

Sequencing was done on a sample of PBMCs. The receptor was isolated from a man between 18 and 35 years old in good health and CMV-seronegative. The gene calls are TRBV19 and TRBJ2-7; no clear D. This chain's CDR3 is CASSTRSGVEQYF. The CDR3 coding sequence is TGTGCCAGTAGTACCCGTTCCGGTGTCGAGCAGTACTTC.